The 20 T cell receptor beta chains listed next were all sequenced from one sample in a study of blood T cell repertoires in COVID-19. Profiled with immunoSEQ multiplex PCR; TCRdb holds only in-frame clones, not every one. The profile shows under 400,000 clones, 88% of them singletons. The material sequenced was peripheral blood. These receptor sequences come from a woman between 25 and 40 years old with COVID-19, enrolled during active disease.

The chain carries TRBV30 and TRBJ2-7; 7 nucleotides agree with TRBD1. CDR1 GTSNPN and CDR2 SVGIG come from the germline V gene (reference sequence). After removal of 4 bases from V and 3 bases from J, the junction contained 9 bases not matched to a gene. The length of the CDR3 is 14 residues. The CDR3 reads CAWTRGQRGYEQYF. DNA for the CDR3: TGTGCCTGGACTCGGGGACAGAGAGGCTACGAGCAGTACTTC.

This rearrangement joins TRBV19 to TRBJ2-1, with D tentatively TRBD1 (7 bases). This CDR3 region has 16 residues. CDR1 and CDR2 (germline): LNHDA, SQIVND (reference sequence). V gave up 5 bases and J gave up 2 bases, with 16 bases separating them. CDR3 nucleotides: TGTGCCAGTAGTGGAGGGGGCGCGTACCCCTACAATGAGCAGTTCTTC. It yields the protein CASSGGGAYPYNEQFF.

The CDR3 DNA reads as TGTGCCAGCAGCAAAGTAAGAGACAGGCCCCCGAACACCGGGGAGCTGTTTTTT. Encoded protein: CASSKVRDRPPNTGELFF. The chain carries TRBV21-1 and TRBJ2-2; TRBD1 reflects the table's D call only, with no check against the DNA. TRBV21-1 is classified as a pseudogene. The CDR3 consists of 18 residues.

This rearrangement joins TRBV19 to TRBJ1-1; no clear D gene. Trimming left V 4 bases short and J 0 bases short, with 15 bases between. Germline assignment: CDR1 LNHDA and CDR2 SQIVND (reference sequence). This CDR3 region has 16 residues. CDR3 nucleotides: TGTGCCAGTAGTAGCAGGTGGCAGCCGATGAACACTGAAGCTTTCTTT. Protein sequence: CASSSRWQPMNTEAFF. The full variable domain, completed using reference TRBV19 and TRBJ1-1, is DGGITQSPKYLFRKEGQNVTLSCEQNLNHDAMYWYRQDPGQGLRLIYYSQIVNDFQKGDIAEGYSVSREKKESFPLTVTSAQKNPTAFYLCASSSRWQPMNTEAFFGQGTRLTVV.

The chain couples TRBV19 to TRBJ2-1; D is perhaps TRBD2 (6 bases). CDR1 LNHDA and CDR2 SQIVND come from the germline V gene (reference sequence). The CDR3 spans 14 residues. The germline V and J ends were trimmed by 5 bases and 5 bases, with 13 bases remaining between them. CDR3 loop: CASSPGGRDNEQFF. CDR3 nucleotide sequence: TGTGCCAGTAGTCCCGGGGGTAGGGACAATGAGCAGTTCTTC.

J is TRBJ1-5 and V is TRBV9, with D uncertain. Germline V gene sequence: CDR1 SGDLS, CDR2 YYNGEE. The CDR3 length is 15 residues. Trimming took off 0 bases at V and 0 bases at J, with 7 bases between the two ends. The CDR3, as DNA: TGTGCCAGCAGCGTAGATCAGGATAGCAATCAGCCCCAGCATTTT. Protein sequence: CASSVDQDSNQPQHF.

This sequence joins TRBV7-2 and TRBJ2-7; no clear D. Per germline, CDR1 SGHTA and CDR2 FQGNSA. The CDR3 is 13 residues long. V lost 5 bases and J 3 bases, leaving 11 bases between the germline ends. The chain's CDR3 is CASSVNSLYEQYF. The CDR3 region has the DNA TGTGCCAGCAGCGTTAACAGCCTCTACGAGCAGTACTTC.

Comments on this clone: The sample contains more than one DNA sequence encoding this CDR3. The gene calls are TRBV5-1 and TRBJ2-1, with D unresolved. CDR1 and CDR2 (germline): SGHRS, YFSETQ. V lost 0 bases and J lost 0, with 10 bases in between. The CDR3 is 16 residues long. The CDR3 protein is CASSLVSGSSYNEQFF. The CDR3 DNA follows: TGCGCCAGCAGCTTGGTATCCGGGTCCTCCTACAATGAGCAGTTCTTC.

CDR3 bases: TGTGCCAGCAGCGTAGCGGGGGAGGATTATTCTGGCTACACCTTC. Translated, it gives CASSVAGEDYSGYTF. The chain combines TRBV9 with TRBJ1-2; weak D call: TRBD1 (5 bases). The V gene's germline CDR1 is SGDLS and CDR2 YYNGEE. This CDR3 is 15 amino acids long. Deletions cut 0 bases from V and 7 bases from J, with 16 bases between. The full variable domain, rest sourced from reference TRBV9 and TRBJ1-2, is DSGVTQTPKHLITATGQRVTLRCSPRSGDLSVYWYQQSLDQGLQFLIQYYNGEERAKGNILERFSAQQFPDLHSELNLSSLELGDSALYFCASSVAGEDYSGYTFGSGTRLTVV.

Comment on this clone: A junction end diverges from the germline sequence, so it may reflect a read error. The genes are TRBV7-2 and TRBJ1-6; 10 bases fit TRBD1. This CDR3 is 15 amino acids long. Germline V gene data show CDR1 as SGHTA and CDR2 as FQGNSA. The CDR3 reads CASSYGTGVNTPLHF. The CDR3 DNA reads as TGTGCCAGCAGCTACGGGACAGGGGTTAATACACCCCTCCACTTT.

The chain uses TRBV14 and TRBJ1-2; D is uncertain. CDR1 SGHDN and CDR2 FVKESK come from the germline V gene. V lost 2 bases and J 6 bases, leaving 10 bases between the germline ends. This CDR3 contains 13 residues. The CDR3 spells CASSQHSSNGYTF. As DNA, the CDR3 is TGTGCCAGCAGCCAACACTCGTCCAATGGCTACACCTTC.

This rearrangement joins TRBV14 to TRBJ1-1; 11 bases match TRBD1. CDR1 and CDR2 (germline): SGHDN, FVKESK. The V segment lost 5 bases and the J segment 12 bases; nucleotides outside the gene matches: 14. The CDR3 extends over 15 amino acids. The CDR3 region is CASSKSGTGGSWTFF. In nucleotides, the CDR3 is TGTGCCAGCAGCAAGTCCGGGACAGGGGGATCTTGGACTTTCTTT.

The rearrangement joins TRBV7-8 to TRBJ2-1, with a weak D call TRBD1 (6 bases). V shed 5 bases and J shed 2 bases, with 13 bases lying between them. This CDR3 has 15 amino acids. CDR1 is SGHVS, CDR2 FQNEAQ, per germline. CDR3: CASSQSWGPYNEQFF. The CDR3 bases are TGTGCCAGCAGCCAGAGTTGGGGGCCCTACAATGAGCAGTTCTTC.

The CDR3 spells CASSLQGNSPLHF. CDR3 DNA sequence: TGTGCCAGCAGTTTACAGGGAAATTCACCCCTCCACTTT. The chain recombines TRBV27 with TRBJ1-6; the D gene is possibly TRBD1 (5 bases). V lost 2 bases to trimming and J lost 7 bases, with 6 bases between them. The germline V gene has CDR1 MNHEY and CDR2 SMNVEV (reference sequence). The CDR3 is 13 amino acids.

J is TRBJ1-1 and V is TRBV3-1 (or the pseudogene TRBV3-2), with TRBD1 as a possible D gene (6 bases). The CDR3 contains 14 residues. V was shortened by 0 bases and J by 10 bases, with 15 bases between the two germline ends. In germline, CDR1 is LGHDT, CDR2 YNNKEL (reference sequence). The CDR3 reads CASSQDRRLQGAFF. CDR3 nucleotides: TGTGCCAGCAGCCAAGATCGTAGACTACAGGGAGCTTTCTTT.

The rearrangement uses TRBV6-1 and TRBJ1-6; no firm D call. CDR1 is MNHNS, CDR2 SASEGT, per germline. The CDR3 runs to 16 residues. Trimming shortened V by 1 base and J by 0 bases, and 7 bases separated the two germline ends. Here the CDR3 reads CASSEDGSSYNSPLHF. The CDR3 region has the DNA TGTGCCAGCAGTGAAGATGGCAGCTCCTATAATTCACCCCTCCACTTT.

The gene calls are TRBV5-6 and TRBJ1-4; 8 positions match TRBD1. The CDR3 spans 15 residues. Germline values: CDR1 SGHDT, CDR2 YYEEEE. Trimming cost V 4 bases and J 11 bases; bases outside gene matches: 13. The CDR3 bases are TGTGCCAGCAGCCTACGCGGGGACAGGATGGAGAAACTGTTTTTT. It is translated as CASSLRGDRMEKLFF.

The chain recombines TRBV2 with TRBJ1-1; D gene ambiguous. The germline V and J ends were trimmed by 6 bases and 0 bases, with 11 bases remaining between them. Germline V gene lookup returns CDR1 SNHLY and CDR2 FYNNEI. The CDR3 runs to 14 residues. The DNA of the CDR3 is TGTGCCAGCAGCCAGACACGGTTGAACACTGAAGCTTTCTTT. Translating it yields CASSQTRLNTEAFF.

CDR3 residues: CAISEPGFGELFF. The DNA of the CDR3 is TGTGCCATCAGTGAACCGGGATTCGGGGAGCTGTTTTTT. The rearrangement uses TRBV10-3 and TRBJ2-2, with D possibly matching TRBD2 (5 bases). This CDR3 comprises 13 residues. Trimming shortened V by 3 bases and J by 7 bases, and 9 bases separated the two germline ends. Per the germline V gene, CDR1 is ENHRY and CDR2 is SYGVKD.

The V call is TRBV10-2, the J call TRBJ1-6; 8 bases are shared with TRBD1. V was pared by 10 bases and J by 2 bases, with 10 bases of the junction left unmatched. The CDR3 totals 16 residues. Per germline, CDR1 WSHSY and CDR2 SAAADI. This CDR3 reads CATGQGPNPYNSPLHF. In DNA form, the CDR3 reads TGCGCCACAGGACAGGGACCAAACCCCTATAATTCACCCCTCCACTTT.